This TCR beta chain was observed in a study of blood T cell repertoires in COVID-19. Study at large: Acute-phase and convalescent COVID-19 samples originated in the United States, Italy and Spain. T cells, B-cell-depleted T cells, or PBMCs provided the cDNA or gDNA that served as material.

Original processing methods: Reference gene primer amplification in the assay estimated nucleated cell counts. Profiling relied on immunoSEQ multiplex PCR, and the TCRdb table lists in-frame clones only, not all of them. D and trimming were read from the DNA, whereas the V and J calls and clone size are those reported in that table. The table lists approximately 270,000 clones, roughly 90% of them singletons. The receptor comes from a man younger than 40 with acute or convalescent COVID-19. The sequenced sample consisted of peripheral blood.

The CDR3: CASSFGQGGNTIYF. As DNA, the CDR3 is TGCGCCAGCAGCTTCGGACAGGGTGGAAACACCATATATTTT. The rearrangement joins TRBV5-1 to TRBJ1-3; the match to TRBD1 covers 8 bases. V gave up 2 bases and J gave up 3 bases; unmatched junction bases: 1. In germline, CDR1 is SGHRS, CDR2 YFSETQ. CDR3 length: 14 residues.